Below, 8 T cell receptor beta chains from the same sample are listed, as sequenced in a study of beta chain features in type 1 diabetes. TCRB transcripts that were expressed got sequenced, as all of the isolated RNA had been reverse transcribed. Clones were read by immunoSEQ multiplex PCR, and TCRdb kept only the in-frame ones, dropping some. Of under 250,000 clones in the sample, around an eighth were seen once. Material for sequencing was naive CD4+ T cells from blood. All receptors come from a woman aged 40 to 50 in good health.

This clone has more than one count but fewer than ten. The V and J genes are TRBV7-2 and TRBJ2-3; TRBD1 aligns across 9 bases. Germline V CDR1 and CDR2: SGHTA, FQGNSA. The CDR3 runs 16 residues. V lost 5 bases, J lost 6 bases, and 12 bases stayed unmatched. The CDR3 reads CASSTRTGARGDTQYF. For the CDR3, the DNA is TGTGCCAGCAGCACCCGGACAGGGGCACGAGGGGATACGCAGTATTTT.

The J gene is TRBJ2-3, the V gene TRBV6-7, with TRBD2 as a possible D gene (5 bases). TRBV6-7 is annotated as an ORF whose role is uncertain. Trimming stripped 7 bases from V and 6 bases from J, with 14 bases between. The CDR3 is 13 residues long. In DNA form, the CDR3 reads TGTGCCAGCATCCATTCTAGGAGGGATACGCAGTATTTT. Its protein is CASIHSRRDTQYF.

This clone has just a few counts. The rearrangement uses TRBV5-4 and TRBJ1-6; TRBD1 agrees at 7 bases. V dropped 4 bases and J dropped 3; count of bases not matched to a gene: 4. Germline CDR1 SGHNT, CDR2 YYREEE (reference sequence). The CDR3 runs to 15 residues. CDR3 sequence (DNA): TGTGCCAGCAGCGACAGGGACGGCTATAATTCACCCCTCCACTTT. Protein: CASSDRDGYNSPLHF.

In this sample, this clone turned up a few times. This chain uses TRBV7-2 with TRBJ2-1; 9 positions match TRBD2. This CDR3 has 12 residues. The germline V gene has CDR1 SGHTA and CDR2 FQGNSA. The junction had 3 bases not matched to a gene; V was cut back by 11 bases and J by 4 bases. DNA of the CDR3: TGTGCCTCGACTAGCGGTTACAATGAGCAGTTCTTC. This translates into CASTSGYNEQFF.

This clone was seen more than once but under ten times. The V call is TRBV12-1, the J call TRBJ2-5; the table's D call, TRBD2, was not checked against the DNA. TRBV12-1 constitutes a pseudogene. This CDR3 has 15 amino acids. CDR3 amino acids: CASSPIPGNQETQYF. In nucleotides, the CDR3 is TGTGCCAGCAGCCCGATCCCCGGTAACCAAGAGACCCAGTACTTC.

The chain recombines TRBV10-2 with TRBJ1-3; D unclear. This CDR3 contains 13 residues. Trimming left V 4 bases short and J 2 bases short, with 6 bases between. The V gene's germline CDR1 is WSHSY and CDR2 SAAADI. The CDR3 nucleotides read TGCGCCAGCAGTGTACAACCTGGAAACACCATATATTTT. Protein sequence: CASSVQPGNTIYF.

The V and J genes are TRBV6-5 and TRBJ2-5, with no clear D. The CDR3 sequence is 16 residues long. V shed 4 bases and J shed 0 bases, with 15 bases lying between them. Germline V CDR1 and CDR2: MNHEY, SVGAGI. In nucleotides, the CDR3 is TGTGCCAGCAGTTTGCGACTTTACGCAAACCAAGAGACCCAGTACTTC. This translates into CASSLRLYANQETQYF.

This clone has just a few counts. J is TRBJ2-5 and V is TRBV9; unclear D gene. Germline CDR1 is SGDLS and CDR2 is YYNGEE. V gave up 3 bases and J gave up 5 bases, with 8 bases separating them. The CDR3 runs 12 residues. The CDR3 region has the DNA TGTGCCAGCAGCGACCCCGGGGAGACCCAGTACTTC. It specifies CASSDPGETQYF.